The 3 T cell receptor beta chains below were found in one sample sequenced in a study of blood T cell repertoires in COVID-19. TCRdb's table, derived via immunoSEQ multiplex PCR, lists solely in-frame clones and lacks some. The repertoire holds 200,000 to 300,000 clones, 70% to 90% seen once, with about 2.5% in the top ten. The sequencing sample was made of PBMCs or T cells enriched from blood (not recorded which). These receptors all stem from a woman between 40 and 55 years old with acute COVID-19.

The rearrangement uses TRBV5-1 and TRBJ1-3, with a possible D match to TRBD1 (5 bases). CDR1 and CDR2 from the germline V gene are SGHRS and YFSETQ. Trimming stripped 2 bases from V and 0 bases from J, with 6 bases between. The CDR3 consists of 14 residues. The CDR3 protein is CASSLDSSGNTIYF. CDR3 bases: TGCGCCAGCAGCTTAGACAGCTCTGGAAACACCATATATTTT.

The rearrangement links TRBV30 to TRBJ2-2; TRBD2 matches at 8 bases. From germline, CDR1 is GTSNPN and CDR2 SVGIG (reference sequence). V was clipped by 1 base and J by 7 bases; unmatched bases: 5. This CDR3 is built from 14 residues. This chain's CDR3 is CAWSAGLANGELFF. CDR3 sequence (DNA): TGTGCCTGGAGTGCCGGACTAGCTAACGGGGAGCTGTTTTTT.

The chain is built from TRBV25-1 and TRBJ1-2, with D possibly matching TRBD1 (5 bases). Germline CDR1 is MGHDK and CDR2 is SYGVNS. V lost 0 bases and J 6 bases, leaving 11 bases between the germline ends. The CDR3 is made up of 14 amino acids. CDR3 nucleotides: TGTGCCAGCAGTGAATACCGACAGCACAATGGCTACACCTTC. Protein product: CASSEYRQHNGYTF.